The 7 T cell receptor beta chains listed next were all sequenced from one sample in a study of T cell repertoires in cytomegalovirus infection. TCRdb recomputed calls from the reads with MiXCR, one row per CDR3 protein. Of under 200,000 distinct CDR3 sequences in the sample, 8% to 10% were seen once. Sample: PBMCs. The receptors originated from a human donor in good health (CMV status not recorded). Some clones in this sample may be carry-over from other donors' samples.

For this clonotype: No conserved phenylalanine or tryptophan ends this CDR3, so it is likely a read error. This chain links TRBV7-2 with TRBJ1-6; no clear D. The V gene lost 2 bases and the J gene lost 6 bases, with 11 bases spanning the gap. Germline-derived CDR1 and CDR2 are SGHTA and FQGNSA. The CDR3 covers 15 residues. CDR3 region: CASSLRTVANSPLHG. Written as DNA, the CDR3 is TGTGCCAGCAGCTTAAGAACAGTAGCTAATTCACCCCTCCACGGT.

Concerning this clonotype itself: A single base separates this from a much larger clone, so it may be a read error. J is TRBJ1-2 and V is TRBV7-9; no clear D gene. The CDR3 loop spans 13 amino acids. Per germline, CDR1 SEHNR and CDR2 FQNEAQ (reference sequence). The CDR3 reads CASGLEQERGYTF. CDR3 nucleotide sequence: TGTGCCAGCGGCTTAGAGCAGGAAAGGGGCTACACCTTC.

This clonotype was seen at least ten times. V gene TRBV9 combines with J gene TRBJ1-1; TRBD1 agrees at 7 bases. This CDR3 comprises 15 residues. V lost 0 bases to trimming and J lost 4 bases; unmatched junction nucleotides: 6. Germline V gene data show CDR1 as SGDLS and CDR2 as YYNGEE. In DNA form, the CDR3 reads TGTGCCAGCAGCGTAGAGGGGGCCGGGGCCACTGAAGCTTTCTTT. This encodes CASSVEGAGATEAFF.

The rearrangement uses TRBV6-2 or TRBV6-3 and TRBJ2-7; D unclear. The CDR3 is 11 residues long. The V gene's germline CDR1 is MNHEY and CDR2 SVGEGT. Trimming left V 0 bases short and J 5 bases short, with 2 bases between. The CDR3 loop reads CASSYSNEQYF. The CDR3 coding sequence is TGTGCCAGCAGTTACTCGAACGAGCAGTACTTC.

This clonotype showed up many times. V gene TRBV5-4 combines with J gene TRBJ2-7, with D possibly being TRBD2 (5 bases). This CDR3 is built from 13 residues. Germline loops: CDR1 SGHNT, CDR2 YYREEE (reference sequence). The V end lost 3 bases, the J end lost 3 bases, and 10 bases lay between the germline ends. This chain's CDR3 is CASSSSGDYEQYF. DNA for the CDR3: TGTGCCAGCAGCTCGAGCGGAGACTACGAGCAGTACTTC. Together with reference TRBV5-4 and TRBJ2-7, the CDR3 gives the full variable domain: ETGVTQSPTHLIKTRGQQVTLRCSSQSGHNTVSWYQQALGQGPQFIFQYYREEENGRGNFPPRFSGLQFPNYSSELNVNALELDDSALYLCASSSSGDYEQYFGPGTRLTVT.

This clonotype showed up just a few times. The chain couples TRBV28 to TRBJ1-2; D unclear. The CDR3 totals 14 residues. CDR1 MDHEN and CDR2 SYDVKM come from the germline V gene. Trimming cost V 4 bases and J 0 bases, with 9 bases left between them. The DNA for the CDR3 is TGTGCCAGCAGTTCCGGTGACACTAACTATGGCTACACCTTC. As protein: CASSSGDTNYGYTF.

About this clonotype itself: Since the CDR3 does not end with the conserved phenylalanine or tryptophan, this likely comes from a read error. This chain joins TRBV7-2 and TRBJ1-5; perhaps TRBD1 as D (6 bases). Trimming took 1 base from V and 2 from J, leaving 18 bases between them. Germline assignment: CDR1 SGHTA and CDR2 FQGNSA. The CDR3 sequence is 18 residues long. CDR3: CASSLGAAGAVGNQPQHC. Written as DNA, the CDR3 is TGTGCCAGCAGCTTAGGGGCGGCGGGGGCGGTCGGCAATCAGCCCCAGCATTGT.